The 28 T cell receptor beta chains below were found in one sample sequenced in a study of shared clonotypes between healthy human individuals. Profiling relied on immunoSEQ multiplex PCR, and the TCRdb table lists in-frame clones only, not all of them. The sample contains roughly 2.5 million clones, around 90% of which appear only once. The specimen was naive CD4+ T cells sorted from blood. Indicated subset: CD45RA+ positively selected. The receptors shown here come from a man younger than 35 in good health.

The rearrangement joins TRBV4-1 to TRBJ2-3; D could derive from TRBD1 or TRBD2 (5 bases each). The CDR3 consists of 15 residues. Per germline, CDR1 MGHRA and CDR2 YSYEKL. Trimming took 2 bases from V and 2 from J, leaving 11 bases between them. The CDR3 bases are TGCGCCAGCAGCCAATTCGGGACCTACACAGATACGCAGTATTTT. Encoded protein: CASSQFGTYTDTQYF.

The genes are TRBV5-4 and TRBJ2-7, with 11 bases lining up with TRBD1. Trimming took 0 bases from V and 6 from J; bases not matched to a gene: 8. CDR1 and CDR2 (germline): SGHNT, YYREEE (reference sequence). The CDR3 is 16 residues long. CDR3 sequence (DNA): TGTGCCAGCAGCTTGGTTGGACAGGGGGCGTCGGGCGAGCAGTACTTC. This encodes CASSLVGQGASGEQYF.

The chain joins TRBV19 to TRBJ1-1, with D perhaps TRBD1 (6 bases). Trimming left V 2 bases short and J 4 bases short, with 14 bases between. The CDR3 is 15 amino acids. Germline assignment: CDR1 LNHDA and CDR2 SQIVND (reference sequence). The CDR3 sequence is CASSISGGSGTEAFF. Written as DNA, the CDR3 is TGTGCCAGTAGTATAAGCGGGGGCTCGGGCACTGAAGCTTTCTTT.

V usage is TRBV7-9 and J usage is TRBJ2-3; 7 positions match TRBD1. Germline loops: CDR1 SEHNR, CDR2 FQNEAQ (reference sequence). V lost 5 bases, J lost 2 bases, and 4 bases stayed unmatched. This CDR3 contains 14 residues. The CDR3 here is CASSRTGFTDTQYF. In DNA form, the CDR3 reads TGTGCCAGCAGCCGGACAGGATTCACAGATACGCAGTATTTT.

This chain links TRBV5-1 with TRBJ1-1; 7 bases align to TRBD1. Germline loops: CDR1 SGHRS, CDR2 YFSETQ. The CDR3 extends over 14 amino acids. The trim removed 1 base at V and 2 bases at J, leaving 2 bases unmatched. The CDR3 nucleotides read TGCGCCAGCAGCTTGACAGGGGATAACACTGAAGCTTTCTTT. Residues: CASSLTGDNTEAFF.

The chain is built from TRBV7-2 and TRBJ1-6, with 8 bases that match TRBD1. Losses at the gene ends were 1 base for V and 10 bases for J; bases not matched to a gene: 6. In germline, CDR1 is SGHTA, CDR2 FQGNSA. This CDR3 is 15 amino acids long. The CDR3 nucleotides read TGTGCCAGCAGCTTAGAAGGACAGGGAAGCTCACCCCTCCACTTT. Amino acids: CASSLEGQGSSPLHF.

The chain links TRBV6-5 to TRBJ2-7; 9 bases match TRBD1. CDR1 and CDR2 (germline): MNHEY, SVGAGI. The ends lost 6 bases at V and 1 base at J; junction bases unmatched: 4. The CDR3 runs to 14 residues. CDR3 residues: CASSGDRASYEQYF. For the CDR3, the DNA is TGTGCCAGCAGCGGGGACAGGGCATCCTACGAGCAGTACTTC.

The chain has TRBV6-5 and TRBJ1-5, with D perhaps matching TRBD1 (5 bases). Germline CDR1 and CDR2: MNHEY and SVGAGI. With 4 bases removed from V and 0 bases from J, the gap between germline ends came to 13 bases. The CDR3 is made up of 16 amino acids. In DNA form, the CDR3 reads TGTGCCAGCAGTTCGTTGGGGGGGAATAGCAATCAGCCCCAGCATTTT. This translates into CASSSLGGNSNQPQHF.

The chain combines TRBV6-5 with TRBJ2-1; TRBD2 might be the D (7 bases). Trimming removed 5 bases from V and 2 bases from J, with 13 bases in between. CDR3 size: 15 residues. Germline V gives CDR1 MNHEY, CDR2 SVGAGI. CDR3 protein: CASSQSGTTYNEQFF. Written as DNA, the CDR3 is TGTGCCAGCAGTCAAAGCGGGACAACCTACAATGAGCAGTTCTTC.

J is TRBJ2-7 and V is TRBV2; a possible D gene is TRBD2 (7 bases). The CDR3 extends over 13 amino acids. Germline loops: CDR1 SNHLY, CDR2 FYNNEI. Trimming took 4 bases from V and 9 from J, leaving 16 bases between them. The CDR3 coding sequence is TGTGCCAGCAGTGGGGAGGGGGTGACGGGGCAGTACTTC. It yields the protein CASSGEGVTGQYF. The full variable domain, completed using reference TRBV2 and TRBJ2-7, is EPEVTQTPSHQVTQMGQEVILRCVPISNHLYFYWYRQILGQKVEFLVSFYNNEISEKSEIFDDQFSVERPDGSNFTLKIRSTKLEDSAMYFCASSGEGVTGQYFGPGTRLTVT.

CDR3 coding DNA: TGTGCCAGCAGCTTGGGATTGGATCGGGCACTGAGTGAAAAACTGTTTTTT. Translated, it gives CASSLGLDRALSEKLFF. The chain links TRBV5-8 to TRBJ1-4; D unclear. V lost 0 bases, J lost 7 bases, and 19 bases lay in between. This CDR3 contains 17 residues. Germline values: CDR1 SGHTS, CDR2 YDEGEE.

The V gene is TRBV10-1, the J gene TRBJ2-2; D is unresolved. The CDR3 runs 13 residues. V was pared by 2 bases and J by 8 bases, with 9 bases between. Looked up from germline, CDR1 is WNHNN and CDR2 is SYGVQD (reference sequence). The CDR3 DNA reads TGCGCCAGCAGTGAGCGGCTCGGAGGGGAGCTGTTTTTT. Translation: CASSERLGGELFF.

This clone was seen once. V usage is TRBV6-1 and J usage is TRBJ1-1; D is possibly TRBD1 (5 bases). Trimming took 6 bases from V and 4 from J, leaving 9 bases between them. CDR1 MNHNS and CDR2 SASEGT come from the germline V gene. The CDR3 length is 12 residues. CDR3 in DNA: TGTGCCAGCAGCCGTAGGGGCACTGAAGCTTTCTTT. Encoded protein: CASSRRGTEAFF.

This chain connects TRBV6-6 to TRBJ2-7; TRBD1 agrees at 7 bases. Germline loops: CDR1 MNHNY, CDR2 SVGAGI (reference sequence). The CDR3 has 13 residues. V dropped 8 bases and J dropped 5; count of bases not matched to a gene: 9. Here the CDR3 DNA reads TGTGCCAGCCTACAGGGGAATTCCCACGAGCAGTACTTC. This encodes CASLQGNSHEQYF.

J is TRBJ2-2 and V is TRBV4-2; 9 positions match TRBD1. CDR3 length equals 14 residues. V lost 3 bases and J lost 4; bases outside the gene matches: 0. Germline V lookup: CDR1 LGHNA, CDR2 YNFKEQ. The CDR3 region is CASSQTGGTGELFF. The CDR3 DNA reads TGTGCCAGCAGCCAGACAGGGGGCACCGGGGAGCTGTTTTTT.

The rearrangement uses TRBV28 and TRBJ2-1; TRBD1 agrees at 10 bases. Germline CDR1 and CDR2: MDHEN and SYDVKM. The J segment lost 5 bases and the V segment lost 6 bases, leaving 4 bases of the junction unmatched. This CDR3 is 14 amino acids long. The CDR3 bases are TGTGCCAGCAGCGGACAGGGGGGGAACAATGAGCAGTTCTTC. Its translation: CASSGQGGNNEQFF. Filled out from reference TRBV28 and TRBJ2-1, the complete variable domain reads DVKVTQSSRYLVKRTGEKVFLECVQDMDHENMFWYRQDPGLGLRLIYFSYDVKMKEKGDIPEGYSVSREKKERFSLILESASTNQTSMYLCASSGQGGNNEQFFGPGTRLTVL.

This clone was seen only once. The chain links TRBV18 to TRBJ1-2; TRBD1 agrees at 7 bases. Germline V CDR1 and CDR2: KGHSH, LQKENI. CDR3 length: 15 amino acids. V gave up 2 bases and J gave up 1 base; unmatched junction bases: 4. As DNA, the CDR3 is TGTGCCAGCTCACCAGGCCAGGGGGGTAACTATGGCTACACCTTC. Protein product: CASSPGQGGNYGYTF.

The V call is TRBV12-5, the J call TRBJ2-5; 14 nucleotides align to TRBD2. The CDR3 extends over 17 amino acids. Trimming removed 7 bases from V and 6 bases from J; junction bases left unmatched: 13. Per germline, CDR1 LGHNT and CDR2 FRNRAP. In DNA, the CDR3 is TGTGCTAGTGATGGACTAGCGGGAGGTCTTTTAGGAAAGACCCAGTACTTC. Amino acids: CASDGLAGGLLGKTQYF.

The chain combines TRBV27 with TRBJ1-1, with 9 bases that match TRBD1. Losses at the gene ends were 5 bases for V and 1 base for J; bases not matched to a gene: 5. The CDR3 length is 15 residues. Germline V lookup: CDR1 MNHEY, CDR2 SMNVEV (reference sequence). This CDR3 is CASSPRDRANTEAFF. CDR3 DNA: TGTGCCAGCAGTCCTCGGGACAGGGCGAACACTGAAGCTTTCTTT.

This rearrangement joins TRBV5-1 to TRBJ2-2; no definite D call. Germline assignment: CDR1 SGHRS and CDR2 YFSETQ. This CDR3 is built from 11 residues. Trimming removed 1 base at V and 7 bases at J, with 2 bases between. This chain's CDR3 is CASSLHGELFF. CDR3 DNA sequence: TGCGCCAGCAGCTTGCACGGGGAGCTGTTTTTT.

The chain is built from TRBV7-2 and TRBJ2-7; 9 bases match TRBD2. V was pared by 5 bases and J by 6 bases, with 14 bases of the junction left unmatched. The CDR3 contains 16 residues. From germline, CDR1 is SGHTA and CDR2 FQGNSA. CDR3 protein: CASSPLVPGLAREQYF. CDR3 sequence (DNA): TGTGCCAGCAGCCCCCTGGTACCGGGACTAGCCCGCGAGCAGTACTTC.

This clone has a handful of counts. V usage is TRBV10-2 and J usage is TRBJ1-5; D remains ambiguous. This CDR3 comprises 13 residues. Germline CDR1 and CDR2: WSHSY and SAAADI. Trimming cost V 3 bases and J 9 bases, with 12 bases left between them. The CDR3 is CASSESPPRPQHF. CDR3 DNA sequence: TGCGCCAGCAGTGAAAGCCCTCCAAGGCCCCAGCATTTT.

Concerning this clone: Other nucleotide sequences in the sample specify the same CDR3. The rearrangement uses TRBV5-1 and TRBJ2-5; TRBD2 matches 11 bases. The CDR3 sequence is 15 residues long. V lost 0 bases, J lost 5 bases, and 3 bases stayed unmatched. The V gene's germline CDR1 is SGHRS and CDR2 YFSETQ. The CDR3 loop is CASSLASSGGETQYF. The CDR3, as DNA: TGCGCCAGCAGCTTGGCATCTAGCGGGGGGGAGACCCAGTACTTC.

Details on this clone: Other DNA variants within this sample encode the same CDR3. The V gene is TRBV19, the J gene TRBJ1-5; D might be TRBD1 (5 bases). The germline V and J ends were trimmed by 3 bases and 3 bases, with 6 bases remaining between them. The CDR3 is 13 amino acids. Germline CDR1 reads LNHDA; CDR2 reads SQIVND (reference sequence). CDR3 residues: CASSMTDNQPQHF. CDR3 nucleotide sequence: TGTGCCAGTAGTATGACAGACAATCAGCCCCAGCATTTT.

This clone was observed a single time. The chain combines TRBV11-2 with TRBJ2-2; no clear D. Trimming removed 2 bases at V and 1 base at J, with 11 bases between. Per the germline V gene, CDR1 is SGHAT and CDR2 is FQNNGV. The CDR3 sequence is 16 residues long. The CDR3 nucleotides read TGTGCCAGCAGCTTAATCGGCGGTCAGAACACCGGGGAGCTGTTTTTT. Protein sequence: CASSLIGGQNTGELFF.

The rearrangement uses TRBV2 and TRBJ1-5; 9 bases are a match to TRBD1. The germline V gene has CDR1 SNHLY and CDR2 FYNNEI. The CDR3 has 14 residues. V lost 5 bases to trimming and J lost 7 bases; unmatched junction nucleotides: 6. The CDR3 here is CASSRQGDPQPQHF. In DNA form, the CDR3 reads TGTGCCAGCAGTCGACAGGGGGACCCCCAGCCCCAGCATTTT.

The rearrangement uses TRBV30 and TRBJ2-2; the D gene is possibly TRBD1 (5 bases). The V and J ends lost 2 bases and 5 bases respectively, with 9 bases between them. Looked up from germline, CDR1 is GTSNPN and CDR2 is SVGIG (reference sequence). The CDR3 totals 13 residues. CDR3 amino acids: CAWSRGKTGELFF. CDR3 coding DNA: TGTGCCTGGAGTAGGGGAAAGACCGGGGAGCTGTTTTTT.

As for this clone: Other DNA sequences in this specimen translate into the identical CDR3. This rearrangement joins TRBV20-1 to TRBJ2-1; no clear D. This CDR3 is built from 11 residues. V was trimmed by 2 bases and J by 7 bases, leaving 6 bases between them. Germline lookup yields CDR1 DFQATT and CDR2 SNEGSKA (reference sequence). The CDR3 nucleotides are TGCAGTGCTAGACAGGTTAATGAGCAGTTCTTC. It yields the protein CSARQVNEQFF.